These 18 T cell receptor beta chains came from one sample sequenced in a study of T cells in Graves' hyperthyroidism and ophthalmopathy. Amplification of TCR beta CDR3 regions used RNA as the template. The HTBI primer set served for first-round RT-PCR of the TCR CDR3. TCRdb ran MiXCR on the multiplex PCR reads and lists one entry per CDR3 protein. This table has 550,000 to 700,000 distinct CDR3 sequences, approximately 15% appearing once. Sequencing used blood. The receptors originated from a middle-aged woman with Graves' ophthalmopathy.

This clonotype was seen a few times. The DNA for the CDR3 is TGTGCCAGCAGCCAAGTTGGGGAGGATGGCTACACCTTC. Encoded protein: CASSQVGEDGYTF. The chain couples TRBV4-2 to TRBJ1-2; no reliable D call. Germline V gene sequence: CDR1 LGHNA, CDR2 YNFKEQ. The CDR3 extends over 13 amino acids. V was shortened by 1 base and J by 6 bases, with 9 bases between the two germline ends.

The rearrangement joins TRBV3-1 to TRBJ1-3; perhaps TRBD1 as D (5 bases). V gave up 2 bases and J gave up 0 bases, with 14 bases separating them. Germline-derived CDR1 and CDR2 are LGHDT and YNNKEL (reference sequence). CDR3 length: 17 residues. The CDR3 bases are TGTGCCAGCAGCCAATTTCGACAGTCCTCCTCTGGAAACACCATATATTTT. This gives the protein CASSQFRQSSSGNTIYF. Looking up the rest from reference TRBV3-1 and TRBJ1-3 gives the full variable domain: DTAVSQTPKYLVTQMGNDKSIKCEQNLGHDTMYWYKQDSKKFLKIMFSYNNKELIINETVPNRFSPKSPDKAHLNLHINSLELGDSAVYFCASSQFRQSSSGNTIYFGEGSWLTVV.

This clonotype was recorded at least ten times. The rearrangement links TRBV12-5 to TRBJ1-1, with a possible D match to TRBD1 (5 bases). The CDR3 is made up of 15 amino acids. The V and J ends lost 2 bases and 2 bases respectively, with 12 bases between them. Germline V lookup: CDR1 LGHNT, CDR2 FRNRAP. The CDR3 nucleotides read TGTGCTAGTGGTTTGAGCCGGGACCTTAACACTGAAGCTTTCTTT. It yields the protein CASGLSRDLNTEAFF.

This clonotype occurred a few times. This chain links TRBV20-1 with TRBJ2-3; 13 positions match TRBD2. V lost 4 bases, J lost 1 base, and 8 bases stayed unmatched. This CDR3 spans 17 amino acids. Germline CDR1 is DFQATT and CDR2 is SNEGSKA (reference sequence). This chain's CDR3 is CSANSWTSGRGTDTQYF. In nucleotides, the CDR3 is TGCAGTGCTAACAGCTGGACTAGCGGGAGAGGCACAGATACGCAGTATTTT.

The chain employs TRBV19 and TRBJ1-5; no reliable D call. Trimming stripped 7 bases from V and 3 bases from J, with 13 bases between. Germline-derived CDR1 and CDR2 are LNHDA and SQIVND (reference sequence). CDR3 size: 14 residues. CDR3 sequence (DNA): TGTGCCAGTAATCCAGGTCAGTCCAATCAGCCCCAGCATTTT. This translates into CASNPGQSNQPQHF.

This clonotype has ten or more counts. CDR3 region: CASSLRSDAYEQYF. CDR3 DNA sequence: TGTGCCAGCAGTTTACGTAGCGACGCCTACGAGCAGTACTTC. The chain is built from TRBV27 and TRBJ2-7; maybe TRBD2 (5 bases). The germline V and J ends were trimmed by 2 bases and 2 bases, with 10 bases remaining between them. CDR3 size: 14 residues. Germline lookup yields CDR1 MNHEY and CDR2 SMNVEV (reference sequence).

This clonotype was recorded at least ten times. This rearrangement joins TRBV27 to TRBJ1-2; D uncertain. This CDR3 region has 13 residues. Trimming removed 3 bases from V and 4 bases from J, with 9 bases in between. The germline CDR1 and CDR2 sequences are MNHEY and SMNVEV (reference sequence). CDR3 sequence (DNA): TGTGCCAGCAGTTTCTCTCTGGGCTATGGCTACACCTTC. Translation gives CASSFSLGYGYTF.

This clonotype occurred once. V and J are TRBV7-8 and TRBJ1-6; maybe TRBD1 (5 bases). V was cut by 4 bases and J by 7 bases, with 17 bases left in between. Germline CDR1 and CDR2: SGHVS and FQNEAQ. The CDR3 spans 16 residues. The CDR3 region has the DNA TGTGCCAGCAGCTCGCGGCCGGGACTCGGGAATTCACCCCTCCACTTT. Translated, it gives CASSSRPGLGNSPLHF. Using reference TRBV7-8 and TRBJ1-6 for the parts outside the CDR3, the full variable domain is GAGVSQSPRYKVAKRGQDVALRCDPISGHVSLFWYQQALGQGPEFLTYFQNEAQLDKSGLPSDRFFAERPEGSVSTLKIQRTQQEDSAVYLCASSSRPGLGNSPLHFGNGTRLTVT.

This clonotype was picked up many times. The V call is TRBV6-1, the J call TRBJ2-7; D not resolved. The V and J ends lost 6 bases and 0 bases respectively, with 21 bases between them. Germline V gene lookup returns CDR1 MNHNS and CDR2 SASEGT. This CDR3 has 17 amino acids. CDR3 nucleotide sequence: TGTGCCAGCAGCTCTCAAGGGCCCGCCGGCCACTCCTACGAGCAGTACTTC. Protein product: CASSSQGPAGHSYEQYF.

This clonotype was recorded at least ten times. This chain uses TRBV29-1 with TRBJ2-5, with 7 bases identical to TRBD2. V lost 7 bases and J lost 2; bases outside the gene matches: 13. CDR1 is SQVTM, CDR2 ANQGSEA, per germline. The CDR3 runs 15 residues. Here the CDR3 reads CSARLALNPQETQYF. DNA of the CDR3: TGCAGCGCAAGACTAGCCCTAAACCCACAAGAGACCCAGTACTTC.

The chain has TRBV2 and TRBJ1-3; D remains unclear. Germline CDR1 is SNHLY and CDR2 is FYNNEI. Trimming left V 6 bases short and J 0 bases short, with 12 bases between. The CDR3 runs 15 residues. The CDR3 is CASSADANSGNTIYF. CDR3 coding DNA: TGTGCCAGCAGCGCAGACGCGAACTCTGGAAACACCATATATTTT.

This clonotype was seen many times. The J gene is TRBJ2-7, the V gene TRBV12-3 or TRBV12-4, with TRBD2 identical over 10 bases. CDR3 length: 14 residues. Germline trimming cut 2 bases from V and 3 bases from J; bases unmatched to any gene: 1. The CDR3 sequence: CASSLRTSGYEQYF. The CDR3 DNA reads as TGTGCCAGCAGTTTACGGACTAGCGGCTACGAGCAGTACTTC.

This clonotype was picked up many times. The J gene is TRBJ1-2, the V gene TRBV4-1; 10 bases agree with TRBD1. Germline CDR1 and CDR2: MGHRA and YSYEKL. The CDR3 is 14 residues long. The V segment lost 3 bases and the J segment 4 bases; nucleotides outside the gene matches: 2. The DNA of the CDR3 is TGCGCCAGCAGCCAGGGGACAGGGGTCTATGGCTACACCTTC. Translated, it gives CASSQGTGVYGYTF.

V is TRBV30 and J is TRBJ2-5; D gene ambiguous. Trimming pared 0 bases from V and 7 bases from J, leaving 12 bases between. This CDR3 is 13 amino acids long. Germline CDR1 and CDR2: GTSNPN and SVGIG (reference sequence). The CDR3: CAWSVLTMGTQYF. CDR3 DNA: TGTGCCTGGAGTGTACTAACTATGGGGACCCAGTACTTC.

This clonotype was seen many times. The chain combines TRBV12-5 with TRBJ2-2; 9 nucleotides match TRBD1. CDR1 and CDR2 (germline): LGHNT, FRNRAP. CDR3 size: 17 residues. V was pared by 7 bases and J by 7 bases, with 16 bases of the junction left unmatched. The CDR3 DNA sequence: TGTGCTAGTGATCTGGACAGGGGCGGGTTCTCGTTCGGGGAGCTGTTTTTT. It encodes CASDLDRGGFSFGELFF.

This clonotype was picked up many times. The CDR3 DNA sequence: TGTGCCAGCAGCTTCGATTTTCGGGGGAGCCAGTACTTC. Translated, it gives CASSFDFRGSQYF. This chain uses TRBV7-2 with TRBJ2-5, with a tentative D call TRBD2 (6 bases). Germline assignment: CDR1 SGHTA and CDR2 FQGNSA. This CDR3 is built from 13 residues. With 3 bases removed from V and 10 bases from J, the gap between germline ends came to 15 bases.

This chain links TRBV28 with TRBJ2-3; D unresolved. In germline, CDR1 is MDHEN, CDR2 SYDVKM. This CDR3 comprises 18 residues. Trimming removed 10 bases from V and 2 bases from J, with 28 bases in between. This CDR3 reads CATPTPVAPGPSTDTQYF. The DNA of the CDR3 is TGTGCCACTCCGACCCCAGTTGCCCCAGGTCCCTCCACAGATACGCAGTATTTT.

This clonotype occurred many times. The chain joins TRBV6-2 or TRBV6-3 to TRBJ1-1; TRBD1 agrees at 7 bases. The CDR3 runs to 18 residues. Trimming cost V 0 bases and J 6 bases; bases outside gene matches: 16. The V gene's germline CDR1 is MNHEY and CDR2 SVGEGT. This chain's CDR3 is CASSYSPNGEGAKAEAFF. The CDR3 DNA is TGTGCCAGCAGTTACTCCCCAAACGGGGAGGGGGCGAAGGCTGAAGCTTTCTTT.